This T cell receptor (beta chain) is from a study of beta chain features in type 1 diabetes. The study's findings and limits: For TCRB rearrangement, an influence of HLA type remained unresolved here. A moderate, significant TCRB CDR3 shortening appeared in type 1 diabetes across four CD4+ subsets.

This clone has just a few counts. Its matching antigen is unknown. TCRB transcripts that were expressed got sequenced, as all of the isolated RNA had been reverse transcribed. It was found that naive, central memory and regulatory T cell samples averaged about 3.4 million reads. Repertoires were generated with immunoSEQ multiplex PCR, while TCRdb's copy carries only in-frame clones and drops some. The table includes roughly 51,000 clones, roughly half detected once. The sample comprised Tregs from blood. The TCR originated in a middle-aged woman with type 1 diabetes.

The CDR3 nucleotides are TGTGCCAGCAGCCCCCGGACAGGGACTAATCAGCCCCAGCATTTT. The encoded protein is CASSPRTGTNQPQHF. The J gene is TRBJ1-5, the V gene TRBV11-2; 8 nucleotides agree with TRBD1. The germline V gene encodes CDR1 SGHAT and CDR2 FQNNGV. This CDR3 is built from 15 residues. Trimming took 5 bases from V and 4 from J; bases not matched to a gene: 7. Variable domain in full (rest from reference TRBV11-2 and TRBJ1-5): EAGVAQSPRYKIIEKRQSVAFWCNPISGHATLYWYQQILGQGPKLLIQFQNNGVVDDSQLPKDRFSAERLKGVDSTLKIQPAKLEDSAVYLCASSPRTGTNQPQHFGDGTRLSIL.